This passage covers 23 T cell receptor beta chains from one sample sequenced in a study of T cell responses to AZD1222 COVID-19 vaccine. The repertoire was sequenced with immunoSEQ multiplex PCR; TCRdb's copy has only in-frame clones and lacks some. The sample lists approximately 120,000 clones, around 89% occurring once. Specimen: peripheral blood, collected on day 0 of MenACWY control vaccination. All receptors derive from an adult in good health.

This chain joins TRBV27 and TRBJ1-1; D perhaps matches TRBD1 (6 bases). V lost 2 bases to trimming and J lost 1 base, with 17 bases between them. The CDR3 totals 17 residues. Germline V lookup: CDR1 MNHEY, CDR2 SMNVEV (reference sequence). CDR3 region: CASSLRGWVGGNTEAFF. Written as DNA, the CDR3 is TGTGCCAGCAGTTTAAGGGGGTGGGTAGGAGGGAACACTGAAGCTTTCTTT.

The gene calls are TRBV7-3 and TRBJ2-2; TRBD2 agrees at 8 bases. The CDR3 is made up of 17 amino acids. CDR1 and CDR2 (germline): SGHTA, FQGTGA. V gave up 3 bases and J gave up 3 bases; unmatched junction bases: 9. The CDR3 is CASSLVGGRRHTGELFF. CDR3 DNA: TGTGCCAGCAGCTTGGTTGGCGGGAGGCGGCACACCGGGGAGCTGTTTTTT.

This chain uses TRBV6-1 with TRBJ1-2; 11 nucleotides align to TRBD1. V lost 2 bases to trimming and J lost 4 bases; unmatched junction nucleotides: 6. Germline CDR1 and CDR2: MNHNS and SASEGT. This CDR3 comprises 16 residues. CDR3 bases: TGTGCCAGCAGTGAACATCGGGACAGGGGGTCCTATGGCTACACCTTC. Protein: CASSEHRDRGSYGYTF.

The V call is TRBV27, the J call TRBJ2-1; TRBD2 aligns across 7 bases. CDR1 is MNHEY, CDR2 SMNVEV, per germline (reference sequence). The CDR3 is 16 amino acids. V was clipped by 0 bases and J by 8 bases; unmatched bases: 10. CDR3 region: CASSLSGGTISYEQFF. In DNA form, the CDR3 reads TGTGCCAGCAGTTTATCTGGTGGGACTATATCGTATGAGCAGTTCTTC.

This clone was detected only once. The rearrangement uses TRBV7-3 and TRBJ1-1; 8 nucleotides agree with TRBD1. Germline trimming cut 2 bases from V and 5 bases from J; bases unmatched to any gene: 7. The CDR3 runs 15 residues. The germline V gene has CDR1 SGHTA and CDR2 FQGTGA. CDR3 region: CASSLLRTGLTEAFF. CDR3 DNA sequence: TGTGCCAGCAGCTTATTGAGGACAGGGCTTACTGAAGCTTTCTTT.

This clone came up once. V gene TRBV5-1 combines with J gene TRBJ2-7, with TRBD2 identical over 8 bases. Per germline, CDR1 SGHRS and CDR2 YFSETQ. Losses at the gene ends were 4 bases for V and 3 bases for J; bases not matched to a gene: 9. This CDR3 is built from 15 residues. CDR3 nucleotide sequence: TGCGCCAGCAGCCCCACTAGCGGCACTTACTACGAGCAGTACTTC. This translates into CASSPTSGTYYEQYF.

The chain couples TRBV2 to TRBJ1-6, with no clear D. The V end lost 2 bases, the J end lost 5 bases, and 13 bases lay between the germline ends. The germline gives CDR1 SNHLY, CDR2 FYNNEI. The CDR3 has 16 residues. The CDR3 sequence is CASSEQGGRNNSPLHF. The CDR3 DNA reads TGTGCCAGCAGTGAACAAGGCGGACGGAATAATTCACCCCTCCACTTT.

This clone appeared a single time. The chain uses TRBV11-2 and TRBJ2-3, with 7 bases that match TRBD2. The CDR3 loop spans 16 amino acids. V trimming: 2 bases; J trimming: 0 bases; junction bases outside the gene matches: 5. CDR1 SGHAT and CDR2 FQNNGV come from the germline V gene. CDR3 in DNA: TGTGCCAGCAGCTTACTAGCGGTTGTTAGCACAGATACGCAGTATTTT. Translation: CASSLLAVVSTDTQYF. Full variable domain (outside the CDR3, taken from reference TRBV11-2 and TRBJ2-3): EAGVAQSPRYKIIEKRQSVAFWCNPISGHATLYWYQQILGQGPKLLIQFQNNGVVDDSQLPKDRFSAERLKGVDSTLKIQPAKLEDSAVYLCASSLLAVVSTDTQYFGPGTRLTVL.

The chain couples TRBV24-1 to TRBJ2-5; 8 nucleotides line up with TRBD2. Germline assignment: CDR1 KGHDR and CDR2 SFDVKD. J gave up 10 bases and V 3 bases, and 3 bases lay outside the gene matches. CDR3 length: 12 amino acids. In nucleotides, the CDR3 is TGTGCCACCAGTGATCCGGGGGGGAACCAGTACTTC. Residues: CATSDPGGNQYF.

This rearrangement joins TRBV29-1 to TRBJ2-7, with D uncertain. The germline gives CDR1 SQVTM, CDR2 ANQGSEA. Trimming removed 4 bases from V and 2 bases from J, with 12 bases in between. This CDR3 spans 13 amino acids. The DNA of the CDR3 is TGCAGCGTTGTGATCCCGGCCCCCTACGAGCAGTACTTC. It codes for CSVVIPAPYEQYF.

The chain joins TRBV6-5 to TRBJ1-5, with D maybe TRBD1 (6 bases). The CDR3 extends over 14 amino acids. Trimming cost V 6 bases and J 1 base, with 10 bases left between them. CDR1 is MNHEY and CDR2 is SVGAGI in the germline V gene. The CDR3 region has the DNA TGTGCCAGCAGCAGAGGGACAAGCAATCAGCCCCAGCATTTT. Its translation is CASSRGTSNQPQHF.

The chain combines TRBV9 with TRBJ2-7; 9 bases map to TRBD2. Trimming cost V 0 bases and J 3 bases; bases outside gene matches: 7. The CDR3 is 16 amino acids. Germline CDR1 reads SGDLS; CDR2 reads YYNGEE. CDR3 loop: CASSVGPSGEVYEQYF. The CDR3 DNA is TGTGCCAGCAGCGTAGGACCTAGCGGGGAGGTCTACGAGCAGTACTTC.

The V gene is TRBV9, the J gene TRBJ2-5, with a possible D match to TRBD2 (5 bases). The CDR3 is made up of 13 amino acids. CDR1 is SGDLS, CDR2 YYNGEE, per germline. V shed 0 bases and J shed 12 bases, with 15 bases lying between them. For the CDR3, the DNA is TGTGCCAGCAGCGTAGATAACGGGGATCAGGAGTACTTC. Protein sequence: CASSVDNGDQEYF.

The rearrangement uses TRBV5-4 and TRBJ2-1; the match to TRBD1 covers 9 bases. V lost 5 bases and J lost 8; bases outside the gene matches: 11. Germline-derived CDR1 and CDR2 are SGHNT and YYREEE (reference sequence). The length of the CDR3 is 15 residues. This chain's CDR3 is CASRLPGTGWDEQFF. CDR3 in DNA: TGTGCCAGCAGACTTCCCGGGACAGGGTGGGATGAGCAGTTCTTC.

Written as DNA, the CDR3 is TGCGCCAGCAGCCCCGGCCCAGGGGCCCCTGAAGCTTTCTTT. It codes for CASSPGPGAPEAFF. The chain joins TRBV5-1 to TRBJ1-1, with D tentatively TRBD1 (6 bases). Germline lookup yields CDR1 SGHRS and CDR2 YFSETQ. This CDR3 comprises 14 residues. The V gene lost 4 bases and the J gene lost 6 bases, with 16 bases spanning the gap.

CDR3 sequence (DNA): TGTGCCAGCAGTTTACAGGGACTCTATGGCTACACCTTC. It yields the protein CASSLQGLYGYTF. This chain uses TRBV12-3 or TRBV12-4 with TRBJ1-2; tentatively, D is TRBD1 (5 bases). CDR3 length: 13 residues. V lost 2 bases and J 4 bases, leaving 8 bases between the germline ends.

The gene calls are TRBV3-1 (or the pseudogene TRBV3-2) and TRBJ2-5; D is possibly TRBD2 (6 bases). The CDR3 length is 15 residues. Deletions cut 1 base from V and 4 bases from J, with 13 bases between. The germline gives CDR1 LGHDT, CDR2 YNNKEL (reference sequence). The CDR3 reads CASSQVDGRGETQYF. The CDR3 coding sequence is TGTGCCAGCAGCCAAGTAGACGGGAGAGGAGAGACCCAGTACTTC.

This chain connects TRBV9 to TRBJ1-3; D is undetermined. CDR1 is SGDLS and CDR2 is YYNGEE in the germline V gene. The V and J ends lost 0 bases and 0 bases respectively, with 10 bases between them. The CDR3 runs 16 residues. CDR3 protein: CASSVGFQSSGNTIYF. In DNA, the CDR3 is TGTGCCAGCAGCGTAGGTTTTCAAAGCTCTGGAAACACCATATATTTT.

This chain links TRBV4-1 with TRBJ1-1, with TRBD1 identical over 9 bases. This CDR3 region has 18 residues. Germline V CDR1 and CDR2: MGHRA, YSYEKL. Trimming removed 1 base from V and 0 bases from J; junction bases left unmatched: 9. In nucleotides, the CDR3 is TGCGCCAGCAGCCAAGCAGGGACAGGGAGAAGGTTGAACACTGAAGCTTTCTTT. Encoded protein: CASSQAGTGRRLNTEAFF.

V and J are TRBV3-1 (or the pseudogene TRBV3-2) and TRBJ1-1; 11 nucleotides agree with TRBD1. CDR1 is LGHDT and CDR2 is YNNKEL in the germline V gene (reference sequence). The CDR3 loop spans 14 amino acids. Germline trimming cut 6 bases from V and 5 bases from J; bases unmatched to any gene: 5. In nucleotides, the CDR3 is TGTGCCAGCAGAGGGACAGGGGGTCGAACTGAAGCTTTCTTT. This gives the protein CASRGTGGRTEAFF.

The V and J genes are TRBV10-3 and TRBJ2-7; no clear D gene. CDR3 length: 12 residues. Germline V gene sequence: CDR1 ENHRY, CDR2 SYGVKD. The V gene lost 11 bases and the J gene lost 9 bases, with 20 bases spanning the gap. CDR3 in amino acids: CALLRTRFGQYF. Written as DNA, the CDR3 is TGTGCCTTATTAAGGACCCGCTTCGGGCAGTACTTC.

CDR3 DNA sequence: TGTGCCAGCAGCGTAGGATCTCTCGGCTCAAAGGGCCGAGAAGCTTTCTTT. Its translation is CASSVGSLGSKGREAFF. The V and J genes are TRBV9 and TRBJ1-1, with D uncertain. Germline CDR1 SGDLS, CDR2 YYNGEE. V dropped 0 bases and J dropped 8 bases, with 23 bases sitting between them. The CDR3 runs to 17 residues.

This chain links TRBV5-1 with TRBJ2-1, with 9 positions matching TRBD2. Germline V gives CDR1 SGHRS, CDR2 YFSETQ. The length of the CDR3 is 15 residues. The junction had 4 bases not matched to a gene; V was cut back by 4 bases and J by 2 bases. This chain's CDR3 is CASSGGLATYNEQFF. The CDR3 DNA follows: TGCGCCAGCAGCGGGGGACTAGCAACCTACAATGAGCAGTTCTTC.